This T cell receptor beta chain was observed in a study of cytomegalovirus exposure and HLA in healthy donors. Study-level results: A list of 150 or so TCR beta chains associated with cytomegalovirus was given.

The V end was cut by 1 base, the J end by 14 bases, with 17 bases between. Germline-derived CDR1 and CDR2 are SGHRS and YFSETQ. The CDR3 has 13 residues. Separate from the 666-subject first cohort, the roughly 120-subject validation cohort was the one that the donors belonged to. The repertoire was sequenced with immunoSEQ multiplex PCR; TCRdb's copy has only in-frame clones and lacks some. This table holds roughly 250,000 clones, nearly 90% found once. On this clone itself: The antigen is not known.

Material: PBMCs. The sequence came from a woman aged 18-35 years in good health and CMV-seronegative. The gene calls are TRBV5-1 and TRBJ2-3; D possibly corresponds to TRBD2 (6 bases). CDR3 in amino acids: CASSLPSSARLYF. CDR3 coding DNA: TGCGCCAGCAGCTTGCCGTCTAGCGCGAGGCTGTATTTT.